This note documents a single T cell receptor beta chain sequence. The antigen is unknown. This entry comes from a study of T cell responses to AZD1222 COVID-19 vaccine. The V segment lost 8 bases and the J segment 2 bases; nucleotides outside the gene matches: 17. This CDR3 spans 18 amino acids. Germline-derived CDR1 and CDR2 are MGHDK and SYGVNS. Broader study findings: As reported, nearly half of all spike-specific TCRs target variant regions that are unmutated. Repertoire sampling was restricted to post-peak T cell response timepoints. Two doses of AZD1222 preceded a rise in Spike-specific TCR breadth and depth.

Here immunoSEQ multiplex PCR was the method, and the copy in TCRdb shows in-frame clones only, minus some. The profile shows about 150,000 clones, 80% to 90% of them singletons. The TCR sequence derives from an adult in good health. The chain employs TRBV25-1 and TRBJ1-4, with 7 bases lining up with TRBD1. The sample was peripheral blood, taken on day 0 of AZD1222 vaccination. The CDR3 loop reads CASGVGGRGRGTNEKLFF. The CDR3 DNA is TGTGCCAGCGGGGTCGGTGGCAGGGGGAGGGGGACTAATGAAAAACTGTTTTTT.